The rows below give T cell receptor beta chains drawn from one sample of a study of blood T cell repertoires in COVID-19. Profiled with immunoSEQ multiplex PCR; TCRdb holds only in-frame clones, not every one. The sample contains approximately 59,000 clones, approximately 87% of which appear only once. The sequencing input was peripheral blood. All receptors derive from a man between 40 and 49 years old with active COVID-19. Each CDR3 is given with its conserved first and last residue. A D gene is named only where the DNA matches it firmly.

d_call j_call cdr3_length v_call cdr3_aa cdr3_nt
. TRBJ1-1 16 TRBV30 CAWSANRRGARTEAFF TGTGCCTGGAGTGCAAACCGGAGAGGAGCGCGCACTGAAGCTTTCTTT
. TRBJ2-1 11 TRBV20-1 CSAGSLFEQFF TGCAGCGCAGGGTCGCTCTTTGAGCAGTTCTTC
TRBD2 TRBJ2-1 16 TRBV5-1 CASSVDGLAGVDEQFF TGCGCCAGCAGCGTCGACGGACTAGCGGGAGTGGATGAGCAGTTCTTC
. TRBJ1-6 13 TRBV30 CAWHRVWNSPLHF TGTGCCTGGCACAGGGTATGGAATTCACCCCTCCACTTT
. TRBJ2-3 13 TRBV27 CASSLGGTDTQYF TGTGCCAGCAGTTTAGGAGGGACAGATACGCAGTATTTT
TRBD2 TRBJ2-7 15 TRBV6-2/TRBV6-3 CASSLGTSASYEQYF TGTGCCAGCAGTCTTGGGACTAGCGCCTCCTACGAGCAGTACTTC
TRBD2 TRBJ2-1 14 TRBV29-1 CSDTSGRGTGGQFF TGCAGCGACACTAGCGGGAGGGGGACAGGGGGGCAGTTCTTC
. TRBJ1-1 13 TRBV19 CASSSTGDTEAFF TGTGCCAGTAGTTCTACGGGGGACACTGAAGCTTTCTTT
. TRBJ2-1 14 TRBV5-1 CASKERLAQNEQFF TGCGCCAGCAAGGAGCGGCTAGCGCAAAATGAGCAGTTCTTC
. TRBJ2-3 16 TRBV7-3 CASSLSHGGFTDTQYF TGTGCCAGCAGCTTATCCCACGGAGGGTTCACAGATACGCAGTATTTT
. TRBJ1-1 12 TRBV12-3/TRBV12-4 CASRGQNTEAFF TGTGCCAGCAGAGGACAGAACACTGAAGCTTTCTTT